This note documents a single TCR beta chain sequence. Its specificity is not known. The CDR3 end shows no conserved phenylalanine or tryptophan, and so a read error is likely. CDR3 length: 16 residues. Per the germline V gene, CDR1 is SGHAT and CDR2 is FQNNGV. The entry originates in a study of tumor-infiltrating lymphocytes in primary liver carcinoma. Study overall: There were tumors of stage T1-T3 N0M0, each 4.2 to 10 cm across. Study observations and caveats: Pairs of tumor regions overlapped more than tumor-adjacent and tumor-blood pairs did. The top-250-clone fraction was significantly higher in tumors than in blood (p = 0.039).

Unsorted bulk tissue (roughly 17-33 mg) underwent RNA and DNA co-extraction. Each sampled tumor had five separate regions taken from it. The input was approximately 0.45 ug total RNA; TCR beta cDNA was made from it with a constant-region primer. ARM-PCR, slightly modified, supplied the TCR beta libraries through three nested multiplex PCR rounds. Both of the initial two PCR rounds ran for approximately 10 cycles and employed TRBV1-TRBV30 forward primers alongside a C-beta reverse primer. One entry per CDR3 protein results from TCRdb running MiXCR on the multiplex PCR reads. The sample has 70,000 to 95,000 distinct CDR3 sequences, roughly three quarters seen once.

The clonotype comes from a man aged 40-50 years with primary liver carcinoma and hepatitis B virus infection. The sample comprised liver tumor tissue from sampling region 4. Subset: tumor region T4, right-lateral pole. The genes are TRBV11-2 and TRBJ2-5, with a possible D match to TRBD2 (6 bases). For the CDR3, the DNA is TGTGCCAACAGATCCCGGGACTCGGCCCACCGAGAGTCCCAGTACCTC. Translating it yields CANRSRDSAHRESQYL.